These T cell receptor beta chains were read from a single sample in a study of tumor-infiltrating lymphocytes in localized non-small cell lung cancer. Profiling relied on immunoSEQ multiplex PCR, and the TCRdb table lists in-frame clones only, not all of them. The sample lists about 16,000 clones; roughly 70% were seen once. Sequencing input: lung tumor tissue. The receptors stem from a human donor with non-small cell lung cancer. Each CDR3 is given with its conserved first and last residue. A D gene is named only where the DNA matches it firmly. Not every row has a clone size; where given, it reads once, few, many or a size class.

j_gene | d_gene | len | abundance | v_gene | CDR3nt | CDR3aa
TRBJ1-6 | NA | 15 | NA | TRBV11-1 | TGTGCCAGCAGACCGGATAGCTCCTATAATTCACCCCTCCACTTT | CASRPDSSYNSPLHF
TRBJ2-3 | TRBD2 | 17 | NA | TRBV5-1 | TGCGCCAGCAGCGCCGGACTAGCGGGAGAGATTCCAGATACGCAGTATTTT | CASSAGLAGEIPDTQYF
TRBJ2-1 | TRBD2 | 14 | NA | TRBV2 | TGTGCCAGCAGGGCGGGAGCGGGCTACAATGAGCAGTTCTTC | CASRAGAGYNEQFF
TRBJ2-7 | NA | 13 | NA | TRBV27 | TGTGCCAGCAGTTTAGGGGATTTCTACGAGCAGTACTTC | CASSLGDFYEQYF
TRBJ1-2 | NA | 13 | medium-sized | TRBV5-1 | TGCGCCAGCAGCTTGGTCGTGGCGTCCGGCTACACCTTC | CASSLVVASGYTF
TRBJ2-2 | TRBD1 | 15 | NA | TRBV5-1 | TGCGCCAGCAGCTCGACAGGGCGGGACACCGGGGAGCTGTTTTTT | CASSSTGRDTGELFF
TRBJ2-7 | TRBD1 | 14 | NA | TRBV28 | TGTGCCAGCAGTGTCGCCGGGACAGTCTACGAGCAGTACTTC | CASSVAGTVYEQYF
TRBJ2-1 | NA | 16 | NA | TRBV30 | TGTGCCTGGAGTGTAAGAGCGACCATCTCCTACAATGAGCAGTTCTTC | CAWSVRATISYNEQFF
TRBJ2-1 | TRBD2 | 20 | NA | TRBV4-1 | TGCGCCAGCAGCCATCCGACAGTGACTAGCGGGAGGGCCTGGGACAATGAGCAGTTCTTC | CASSHPTVTSGRAWDNEQFF
TRBJ1-2 | NA | 15 | few | TRBV5-1 | TGCGCCAGCAGCTTGGCCGCGTCAGGGATTAATGGCTACACCTTC | CASSLAASGINGYTF
TRBJ2-7 | TRBD1 | 15 | NA | TRBV6-5 | TGTGCCAGCAGTTACTCCGGACAGGGGGCCTACGAGCAGTACTTC | CASSYSGQGAYEQYF
TRBJ2-3 | NA | 14 | NA | TRBV28 | TGTGCCAGCAGTTTAACCAGACACACAGATACGCAGTATTTT | CASSLTRHTDTQYF
TRBJ1-2 | TRBD1 | 14 | NA | TRBV18 | TGTGCCAGCTCAATGGGGACAGGGAATTCGGGCTACACCTTC | CASSMGTGNSGYTF
TRBJ1-4 | TRBD1 | 14 | few | TRBV30 | TGTGCCTGGAGTGTAGGGACAGGGGCTGAAAAACTGTTTTTT | CAWSVGTGAEKLFF
TRBJ2-7 | NA | 14 | NA | TRBV28 | TGTGCCAGCAGTTTCGAGGTAGGAACCTACGAGCAGTACTTC | CASSFEVGTYEQYF
TRBJ2-2 | NA | 14 | once | TRBV25-1 | TGTGCCAGCAGTGACAGTTCGAACACCGGGGAGCTGTTTTTT | CASSDSSNTGELFF
TRBJ2-1 | NA | 15 | NA | TRBV5-1 | TGCGCCAGCAGCTTTACGGGGGATTTACGAAATGAGCAGTTCTTC | CASSFTGDLRNEQFF
TRBJ2-7 | TRBD1 | 15 | NA | TRBV18 | TGTGCCAGCTCACCGACCCGACAGGGGTCCTACGAGCAGTACTTC | CASSPTRQGSYEQYF
TRBJ2-2 | NA | 13 | few | TRBV7-2 | TGTGCCAGCAGCTTAGACGGGACCGGGGAGCTGTTTTTT | CASSLDGTGELFF
TRBJ1-1 | TRBD1 | 16 | NA | TRBV4-2 | TGTGCCAGCAGCCTATATTCGGGACAGTCGAACACTGAAGCTTTCTTT | CASSLYSGQSNTEAFF
TRBJ2-7 | NA | 16 | NA | TRBV21-1 | TGTGCCAGCAGCATCCGGGGAGTGGGACAGTCCTACGAGCAGTACTTC | CASSIRGVGQSYEQYF
TRBJ2-1 | NA | 12 | NA | TRBV7-9 | TGTGCCAGCAGCTCCAAGAACAATGAGCAGTTCTTC | CASSSKNNEQFF
TRBJ2-1 | TRBD2 | 16 | NA | TRBV28 | TGTGCCAGCAGTACCCCCATAGTCGGCGGGAGTAATGAGCAGTTCTTC | CASSTPIVGGSNEQFF
TRBJ1-6 | NA | 14 | NA | TRBV5-4 | TGTGCCAGCAGCTTAGGGACCGGGGATTCACCCCTCCACTTT | CASSLGTGDSPLHF
TRBJ2-5 | NA | 14 | NA | TRBV29-1 | TGCAGCGTTGAAGGGCAGGGCGTAGGAGAGACCCAGTACTTC | CSVEGQGVGETQYF
TRBJ2-5 | TRBD2 | 14 | few | TRBV30 | TGTGCCTGGAAACGCGGGAGGGCGTGGGAGACCCAGTACTTC | CAWKRGRAWETQYF
TRBJ2-7 | NA | 13 | once | TRBV6-4 | TGTGCCAGCAGTGACCGGGCCTGGTACGAGCAGTACTTC | CASSDRAWYEQYF
TRBJ2-1 | NA | 13 | NA | TRBV5-1 | TGCGCCAGCTCCGGGACTCTTCACAATGAGCAGTTCTTC | CASSGTLHNEQFF
TRBJ2-3 | TRBD2 | 17 | NA | TRBV5-1 | TGCGCCAGCAGGAAGAGGGGACTAGCGGGGGGCGGAGATACGCAGTATTTT | CASRKRGLAGGGDTQYF
TRBJ1-1 | NA | 12 | NA | TRBV6-5 | TGTGCCACCCGACGGATGAACACTGAAGCTTTCTTT | CATRRMNTEAFF
TRBJ2-1 | NA | 13 | NA | TRBV11-2 | TGTGCCAGCAGCTTAGAGGTCGGAAATGAGCAGTTCTTC | CASSLEVGNEQFF
TRBJ2-5 | TRBD2 | 14 | NA | TRBV19 | TGTGCCAGTAGTATACAGCGGGGGAAAGAGACCCAGTACTTC | CASSIQRGKETQYF
TRBJ2-1 | NA | 16 | NA | TRBV9 | TGTGCCAGCAGCGTATCCCAAGCGGGCTCCTACAATGAGCAGTTCTTC | CASSVSQAGSYNEQFF
TRBJ2-1 | TRBD1 | 16 | few | TRBV7-6 | TGTGCCAGCAGCTCCAGGCCGGGACAGGGGAGGAATGAGCAGTTCTTC | CASSSRPGQGRNEQFF
TRBJ2-7 | NA | 14 | NA | TRBV19 | TGTGCCAGTAGTAAGCCGGGGAGAGGGTACGAGCAGTACTTC | CASSKPGRGYEQYF
TRBJ2-7 | NA | 12 | NA | TRBV5-1 | TGCGCCAGCAGCTTGGGAGGCGATGGGGAGTACTTC | CASSLGGDGEYF
TRBJ2-1 | NA | 14 | medium-sized | TRBV11-3 | TGTGCCAGCAGCCCCACCAGCTTCTACAATGAGCAGTTCTTC | CASSPTSFYNEQFF
TRBJ2-1 | TRBD2 | 15 | NA | TRBV5-1 | TGCGCCAGCAGCGGGGGCGGGGGGCTCCACAATGAGCAGTTCTTC | CASSGGGGLHNEQFF
TRBJ2-7 | NA | 16 | once | TRBV4-1 | TGCGCCAGCAGCCAAGGATTTTTGCACAGAACCTACGAGCAGTACTTC | CASSQGFLHRTYEQYF
TRBJ2-3 | TRBD2 | 15 | few | TRBV29-1 | TGCAGCGTTTCGGCTAGCGGAACTAGCACAGATACGCAGTATTTT | CSVSASGTSTDTQYF
TRBJ2-1 | NA | 13 | NA | TRBV25-1 | TGTGCCAGCAGAACCGCAGATTACAATGAGCAGTTCTTC | CASRTADYNEQFF
TRBJ1-2 | NA | 13 | once | TRBV4-2 | TGTGCCAGCAGCCAAGATCCCGGGTATGGCTACACCTTC | CASSQDPGYGYTF
TRBJ2-3 | NA | 15 | NA | TRBV2 | TGTGCCAGCACCACCTGGGGACCTAGCACAGATACGCAGTATTTT | CASTTWGPSTDTQYF
TRBJ2-1 | NA | 14 | NA | TRBV30 | TGTGCCTGGAATTATTATCGAGGCAACAATGAGCAGTTCTTC | CAWNYYRGNNEQFF
TRBJ1-1 | NA | 14 | NA | TRBV5-4 | TGTGCCAGCAGCTTATCAAGGGCCAACACTGAAGCTTTCTTT | CASSLSRANTEAFF
TRBJ2-1 | TRBD2 | 16 | NA | TRBV6-1 | TGTGCCAGCAGTGTACGACTAGCGGGGGGTAAGGGTGAGCAGTTCTTC | CASSVRLAGGKGEQFF
TRBJ2-7 | TRBD1 | 11 | NA | TRBV29-1 | TGCAGCGCCCAGGACAGGCGCGAGCAGTACTTC | CSAQDRREQYF